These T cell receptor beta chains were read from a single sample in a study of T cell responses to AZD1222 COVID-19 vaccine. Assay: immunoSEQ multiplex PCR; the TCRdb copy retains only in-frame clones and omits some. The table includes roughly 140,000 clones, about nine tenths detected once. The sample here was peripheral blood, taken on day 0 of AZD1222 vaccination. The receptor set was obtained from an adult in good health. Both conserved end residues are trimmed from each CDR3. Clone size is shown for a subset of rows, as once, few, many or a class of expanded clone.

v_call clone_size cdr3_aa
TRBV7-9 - ASSLGAGLEAF
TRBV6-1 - ASSSQAGGPEQY
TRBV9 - ASSSQGGANQPQH
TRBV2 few ASSADYEQY
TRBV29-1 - SVEDTGNTEAF
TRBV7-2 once ASSLLQGAGEQY
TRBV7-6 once ASGRDINSPLH
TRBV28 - ASSPPGAGVYEQY
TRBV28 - ASSLPLLDDEQY
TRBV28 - ASRKRLAKNIQY
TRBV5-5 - ASSLRQEPYNSPLH
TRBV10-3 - AISGTGLYGYT
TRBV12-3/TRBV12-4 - ASSARNEQF
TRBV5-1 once ASSPRTTNTGELF
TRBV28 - ASGDGLLGLPGGYT
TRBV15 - ATSRDPKGRYT
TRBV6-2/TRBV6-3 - ASSYFLLPLPDRDHGYT
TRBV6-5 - ASTQSTGTSDEQY
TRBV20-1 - SASPPAGNYEQY
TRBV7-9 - ASSLVSGQSNQPQH
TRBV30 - AWSVKKAVSYNEQF
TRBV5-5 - ASSLEGRRNTEAF
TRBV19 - ASSAGQLSNQPQH
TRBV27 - ASSLSTGLGDTQY
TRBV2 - ASSDQGYEQY
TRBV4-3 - ASSQILLGVGAGELF
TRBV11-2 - ASIFSERPNEQF
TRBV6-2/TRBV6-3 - ASSSPTGVVTEAF
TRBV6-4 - ASSNFPGEKLF
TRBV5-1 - ASSLELGSYNEQF
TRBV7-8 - ASSLGLADYEQY
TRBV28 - ASSSTEGGPNEKLF
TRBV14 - ASSHVYEQY
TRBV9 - ASSPGLLSGANVLT
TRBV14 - ASSQGGTHPHEQY
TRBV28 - ASSLFSALYGYT
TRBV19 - ASSIDAIGNEQF
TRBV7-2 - ASSLQGNYGYT
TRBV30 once AWTLTVLNEQY
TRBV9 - ASSPRQRDYEQY
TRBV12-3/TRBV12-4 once ASSLGLHEQF
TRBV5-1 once ASTPGQAFYEQY
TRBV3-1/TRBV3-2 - ASSQENRGRFNYGYT
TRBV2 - ASSVASGSQMRF
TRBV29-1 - SVGTGTGGLFYEQY
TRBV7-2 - ASSPGGGQARYGYT